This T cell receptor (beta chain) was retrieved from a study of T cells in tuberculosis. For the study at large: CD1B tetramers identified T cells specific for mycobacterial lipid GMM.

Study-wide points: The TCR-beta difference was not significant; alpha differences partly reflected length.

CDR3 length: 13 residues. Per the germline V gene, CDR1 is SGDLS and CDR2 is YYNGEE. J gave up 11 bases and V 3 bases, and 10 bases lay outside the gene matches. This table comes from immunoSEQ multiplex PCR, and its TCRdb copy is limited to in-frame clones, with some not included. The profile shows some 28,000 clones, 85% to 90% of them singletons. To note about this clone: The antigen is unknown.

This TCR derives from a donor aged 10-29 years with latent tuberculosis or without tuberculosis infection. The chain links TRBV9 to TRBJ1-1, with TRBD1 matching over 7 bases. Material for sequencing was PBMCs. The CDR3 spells CASSAPARGEAFF. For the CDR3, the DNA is TGTGCCAGCAGCGCCCCTGCCAGGGGGGAGGCTTTCTTT.